What follows are 17 T cell receptor beta chains derived from one specimen sequenced in a study of cytomegalovirus exposure and HLA in healthy donors. Primers included in the PCR were 60 Vbeta and 13 Jbeta primers. Measured with immunoSEQ multiplex PCR; TCRdb has only the in-frame clones, and not every one. The repertoire has over 80,000 clones, about 66% of them found once; the top ten carry about 6%. The sample was PBMCs. All receptors derive from a boy under 18 in good health and CMV-seropositive.

This sequence joins TRBV9 and TRBJ1-2, with 8 bases fitting TRBD1. Germline V gene sequence: CDR1 SGDLS, CDR2 YYNGEE. With 6 bases clipped from V and 8 bases from J, the junction kept 15 bases outside the gene matches. The CDR3 runs to 15 residues. CDR3 residues: CASTEKQGDFGGYTF. CDR3 in DNA: TGTGCCAGCACCGAAAAACAGGGGGACTTCGGAGGCTACACCTTC.

This clone has only a few counts. The CDR3 DNA reads as TGTGCCAGCAGCTCGGGACAGGGAGGGGTGTTAAAGCAGTACTTC. As protein: CASSSGQGGVLKQYF. The chain has TRBV7-2 and TRBJ2-7; 9 bases agree with TRBD1. The J segment lost 8 bases and the V segment lost 4 bases, leaving 12 bases of the junction unmatched. The CDR3 totals 15 residues. CDR1 is SGHTA and CDR2 is FQGNSA in the germline V gene.

The chain carries TRBV1 and TRBJ1-1. TRBV1 is a pseudogene locus. The CDR3 has 14 amino acids. The CDR3 sequence is CTSSQGAGGEFAFF. As DNA, the CDR3 is TGCACCAGCAGCCAAGGGGCAGGAGGTGAATTCGCTTTCTTT.

V is TRBV9 and J is TRBJ1-1, with 9 bases identical to TRBD1. CDR1 is SGDLS and CDR2 is YYNGEE in the germline V gene. This CDR3 contains 16 residues. Trimming took 4 bases from V and 3 from J; bases not matched to a gene: 10. Here the CDR3 DNA reads TGTGCCAGCAGCCGCGGGACAGGGCCCGGGGACACTGAAGCTTTCTTT. Translating it yields CASSRGTGPGDTEAFF.

The chain has TRBV25-1 and TRBJ2-1, with TRBD2 matching 14 bases. The germline V gene encodes CDR1 MGHDK and CDR2 SYGVNS. The ends lost 7 bases at V and 8 bases at J; junction bases unmatched: 7. The CDR3 length is 15 residues. As DNA, the CDR3 is TGTGCCAGCACCCCGGGACTAGCGGGAGTCCATGAGCAGTTCTTC. As protein: CASTPGLAGVHEQFF.

Regarding this clone: Other DNA sequences from this sample encode an identical CDR3 as well. The chain employs TRBV19 and TRBJ1-1; D call uncertain. Germline values: CDR1 LNHDA, CDR2 SQIVND (reference sequence). This CDR3 comprises 13 residues. Trimming left V 3 bases short and J 3 bases short, with 8 bases between. CDR3 in DNA: TGTGCCAGTAGTATCGGCGGATACACTGAAGCTTTCTTT. The encoded protein is CASSIGGYTEAFF.

This clone has only a few counts. J is TRBJ1-2 and V is TRBV29-1; 7 bases map to TRBD1. The CDR3 runs 12 residues. V was pared by 4 bases and J by 9 bases, with 8 bases of the junction left unmatched. Germline V CDR1 and CDR2: SQVTM, ANQGSEA. CDR3 region: CSVGGQAVRYTF. CDR3 nucleotide sequence: TGCAGCGTTGGTGGACAGGCGGTCCGCTACACCTTC.

The V and J genes are TRBV4-1 and TRBJ2-7; 10 bases are shared with TRBD1. Germline CDR1 is MGHRA and CDR2 is YSYEKL. CDR3 length equals 15 residues. V shed 5 bases, J shed 0 bases, and the junction held 4 bases outside the gene matches. The CDR3, as DNA: TGCGCCAGCAGCGAGTGGACAGGGGGCTCCTACGAGCAGTACTTC. It is translated as CASSEWTGGSYEQYF.

This clone was counted a single time. The chain combines TRBV30 with TRBJ1-2; D is possibly TRBD1 (6 bases). The CDR3 sequence is 13 residues long. Germline CDR1 reads GTSNPN; CDR2 reads SVGIG (reference sequence). V lost 4 bases to trimming and J lost 4 bases, with 13 bases between them. The CDR3, as DNA: TGTGCCTGGACCTCCCGGGACATCTATGGCTACACCTTC. This gives the protein CAWTSRDIYGYTF.

This sequence joins TRBV5-4 and TRBJ1-2; D is perhaps TRBD1 (5 bases). This CDR3 spans 16 amino acids. Trimming stripped 0 bases from V and 8 bases from J, with 20 bases between. Germline V CDR1 and CDR2: SGHNT, YYREEE (reference sequence). CDR3 sequence reads: CASSLGGRQWTSGYTF. DNA of the CDR3: TGTGCCAGCAGCTTGGGCGGTCGACAGTGGACGTCCGGCTACACCTTC.

To note about this clone: Germline and junction disagree at one end, which may indicate a read error. V usage is TRBV30 and J usage is TRBJ1-2; TRBD1 might be the D (5 bases). The CDR3 spans 12 residues. In germline, CDR1 is GTSNPN, CDR2 SVGIG (reference sequence). The CDR3 is CAWQGGRDGYPF. Here the CDR3 DNA reads TGTGCCTGGCAGGGCGGGCGGGATGGCTACCCCTTC.

The chain is built from TRBV18 and TRBJ1-5; 8 bases map to TRBD1. The CDR3 loop spans 16 amino acids. In germline, CDR1 is KGHSH, CDR2 LQKENI. The trim removed 2 bases at V and 6 bases at J, leaving 9 bases unmatched. In nucleotides, the CDR3 is TGTGCCAGCTCACCAGGGCCAGGGGGCACTGGTCAGCCCCAGCATTTT. Residues: CASSPGPGGTGQPQHF.

V usage is TRBV7-9 and J usage is TRBJ2-7; weak D call: TRBD1 (6 bases). V was cut by 6 bases and J by 2 bases, with 17 bases left in between. Germline V gene data show CDR1 as SEHNR and CDR2 as FQNEAQ (reference sequence). The CDR3 runs to 15 residues. The CDR3 here is CASRGKRTDTYEQYF. In DNA, the CDR3 is TGTGCCAGCAGGGGTAAGAGGACAGACACCTACGAGCAGTACTTC.

This chain uses TRBV5-6 with TRBJ2-1; possible D gene TRBD1, 6 bases. The CDR3 totals 14 residues. Germline-derived CDR1 and CDR2 are SGHDT and YYEEEE. Trimming removed 5 bases at V and 6 bases at J, with 15 bases between. The CDR3 protein is CASSPGTKTNEQFF. CDR3 DNA: TGTGCCAGCAGTCCCGGGACAAAAACCAATGAGCAGTTCTTC.

The chain links TRBV7-2 to TRBJ2-5; D remains ambiguous. The end of the DNA aligns better with TRBJ2-7, so the J call may be wrong. Germline-derived CDR1 and CDR2 are SGHTA and FQGNSA. The CDR3 covers 12 residues. CDR3 sequence reads: CASSLSGYEQYF. The CDR3 DNA reads TGTGCCAGCAGCTTATCAGGCTACGAGCAGTACTTC.

There are a few counts of this clone. V is TRBV19 and J is TRBJ1-1; 7 nucleotides line up with TRBD1. CDR3 length: 15 amino acids. Trimming removed 6 bases from V and 4 bases from J; junction bases left unmatched: 11. Germline CDR1 LNHDA, CDR2 SQIVND (reference sequence). CDR3 protein: CASRGIDRASTEAFF. The CDR3 bases are TGTGCCAGTAGGGGAATCGACAGGGCGAGCACTGAAGCTTTCTTT.

Only a few counts were recorded for this clone. V usage is TRBV5-1 and J usage is TRBJ1-4, with D possibly TRBD1 on 6 matching bases. Trimming removed 4 bases from V and 8 bases from J, with 15 bases in between. The CDR3 extends over 14 amino acids. Germline-derived CDR1 and CDR2 are SGHRS and YFSETQ. CDR3 sequence: CASSANREIEKLFF. The CDR3 DNA follows: TGCGCCAGCAGCGCTAACAGGGAAATCGAAAAACTGTTTTTT.